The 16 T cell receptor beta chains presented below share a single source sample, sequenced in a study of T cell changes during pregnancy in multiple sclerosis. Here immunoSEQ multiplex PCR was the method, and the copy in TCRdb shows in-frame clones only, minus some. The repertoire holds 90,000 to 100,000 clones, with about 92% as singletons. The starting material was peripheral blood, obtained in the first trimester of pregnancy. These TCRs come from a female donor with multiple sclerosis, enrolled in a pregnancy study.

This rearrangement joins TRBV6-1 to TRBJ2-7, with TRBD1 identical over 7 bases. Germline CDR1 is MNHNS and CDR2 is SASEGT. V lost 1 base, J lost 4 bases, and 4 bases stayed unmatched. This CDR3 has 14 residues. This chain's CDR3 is CASSEVGTDYEQYF. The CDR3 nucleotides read TGTGCCAGCAGTGAAGTAGGGACAGATTACGAGCAGTACTTC.

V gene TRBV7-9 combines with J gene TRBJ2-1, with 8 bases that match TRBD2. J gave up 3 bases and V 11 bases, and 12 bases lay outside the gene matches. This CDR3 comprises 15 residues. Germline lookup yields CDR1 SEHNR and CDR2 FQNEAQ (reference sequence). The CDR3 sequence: CAATLAGRGYNEQFF. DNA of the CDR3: TGTGCCGCTACATTAGCGGGGAGGGGCTACAATGAGCAGTTCTTC.

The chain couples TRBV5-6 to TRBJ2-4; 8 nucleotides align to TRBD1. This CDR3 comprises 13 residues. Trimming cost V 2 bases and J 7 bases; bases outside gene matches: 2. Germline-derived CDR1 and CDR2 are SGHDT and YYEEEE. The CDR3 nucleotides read TGTGCCAGCAGCTTCGGGACAGGCAACATTCAGTACTTC. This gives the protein CASSFGTGNIQYF. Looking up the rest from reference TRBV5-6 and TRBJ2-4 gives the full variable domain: DAGVTQSPTHLIKTRGQQVTLRCSPKSGHDTVSWYQQALGQGPQFIFQYYEEEERQRGNFPDRFSGHQFPNYSSELNVNALLLGDSALYLCASSFGTGNIQYFGAGTRLSVL.

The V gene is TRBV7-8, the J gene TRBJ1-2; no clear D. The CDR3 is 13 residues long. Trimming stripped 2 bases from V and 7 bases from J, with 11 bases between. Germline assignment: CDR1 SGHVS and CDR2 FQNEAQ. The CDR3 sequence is CASSLNGFGGYTF. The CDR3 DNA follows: TGTGCCAGCAGCTTAAATGGTTTCGGTGGCTACACCTTC.

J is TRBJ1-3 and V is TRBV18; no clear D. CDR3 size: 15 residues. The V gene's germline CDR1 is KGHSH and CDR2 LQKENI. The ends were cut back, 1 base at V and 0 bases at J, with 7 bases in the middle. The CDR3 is CASSPQANSGNTIYF. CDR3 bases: TGTGCCAGCTCACCACAAGCCAACTCTGGAAACACCATATATTTT.

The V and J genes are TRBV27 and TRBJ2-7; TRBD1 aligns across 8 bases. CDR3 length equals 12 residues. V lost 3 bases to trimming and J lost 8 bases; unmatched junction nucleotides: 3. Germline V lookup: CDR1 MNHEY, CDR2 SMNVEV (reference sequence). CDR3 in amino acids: CASSFAGGQQYF. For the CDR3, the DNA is TGTGCCAGCAGTTTTGCAGGGGGCCAGCAGTACTTC.

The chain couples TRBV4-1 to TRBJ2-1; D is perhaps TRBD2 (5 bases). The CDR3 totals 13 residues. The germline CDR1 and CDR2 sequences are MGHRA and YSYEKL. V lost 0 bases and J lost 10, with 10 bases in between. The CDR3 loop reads CASSQDTGREQFF. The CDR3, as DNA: TGCGCCAGCAGCCAAGATACGGGAAGAGAGCAGTTCTTC.

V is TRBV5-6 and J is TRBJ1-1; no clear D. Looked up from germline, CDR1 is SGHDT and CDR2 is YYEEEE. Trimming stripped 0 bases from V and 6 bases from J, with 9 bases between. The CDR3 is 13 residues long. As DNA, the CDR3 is TGTGCCAGCAGCTTGGACGGAGCGGCTGAAGCTTTCTTT. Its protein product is CASSLDGAAEAFF.

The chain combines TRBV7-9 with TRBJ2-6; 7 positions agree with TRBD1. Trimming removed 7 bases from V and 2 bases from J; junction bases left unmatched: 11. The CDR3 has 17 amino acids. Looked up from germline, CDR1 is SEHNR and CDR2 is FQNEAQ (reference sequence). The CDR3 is CASTLTGNPAGANVLTF. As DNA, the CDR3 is TGTGCCAGCACTCTGACAGGGAATCCAGCTGGGGCCAACGTCCTGACTTTC.

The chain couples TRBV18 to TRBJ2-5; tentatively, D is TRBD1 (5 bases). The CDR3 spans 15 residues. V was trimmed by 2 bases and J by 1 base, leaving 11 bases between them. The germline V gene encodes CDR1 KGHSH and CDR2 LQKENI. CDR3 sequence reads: CASSPGQGPQETQYF. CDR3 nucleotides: TGTGCCAGCTCACCAGGGCAGGGCCCCCAAGAGACCCAGTACTTC.

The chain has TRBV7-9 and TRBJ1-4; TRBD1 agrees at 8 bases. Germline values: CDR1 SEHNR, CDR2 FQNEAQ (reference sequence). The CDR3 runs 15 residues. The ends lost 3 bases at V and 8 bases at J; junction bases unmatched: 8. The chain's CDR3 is CASSLTTTGAEKLFF. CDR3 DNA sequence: TGTGCCAGCAGCTTGACTACGACAGGGGCGGAAAAACTGTTTTTT.

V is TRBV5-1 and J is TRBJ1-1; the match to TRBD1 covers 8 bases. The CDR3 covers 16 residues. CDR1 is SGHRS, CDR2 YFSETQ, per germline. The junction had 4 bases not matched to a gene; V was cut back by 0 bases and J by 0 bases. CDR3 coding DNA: TGCGCCAGCAGCTTGGGCCAGGGGGCTATGAACACTGAAGCTTTCTTT. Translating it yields CASSLGQGAMNTEAFF.

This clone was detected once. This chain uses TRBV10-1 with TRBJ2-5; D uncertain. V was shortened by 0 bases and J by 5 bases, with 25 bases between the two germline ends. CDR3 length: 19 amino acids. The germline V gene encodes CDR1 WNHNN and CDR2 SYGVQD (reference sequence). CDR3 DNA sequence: TGCGCCAGCAGTGAGTCGTTAGCCACCCAAGAGGCCCCGCAGGAGACCCAGTACTTC. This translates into CASSESLATQEAPQETQYF.

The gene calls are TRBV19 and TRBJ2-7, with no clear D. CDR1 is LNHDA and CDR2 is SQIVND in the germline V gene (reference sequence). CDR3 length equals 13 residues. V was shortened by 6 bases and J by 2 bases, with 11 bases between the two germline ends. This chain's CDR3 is CASSPRGTYEQYF. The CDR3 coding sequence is TGTGCCAGTAGCCCCCGCGGAACCTACGAGCAGTACTTC. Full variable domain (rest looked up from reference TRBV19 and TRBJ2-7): DGGITQSPKYLFRKEGQNVTLSCEQNLNHDAMYWYRQDPGQGLRLIYYSQIVNDFQKGDIAEGYSVSREKKESFPLTVTSAQKNPTAFYLCASSPRGTYEQYFGPGTRLTVT.

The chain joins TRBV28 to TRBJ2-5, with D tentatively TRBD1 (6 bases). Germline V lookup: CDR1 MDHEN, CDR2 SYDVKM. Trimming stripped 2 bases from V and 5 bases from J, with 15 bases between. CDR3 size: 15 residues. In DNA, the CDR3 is TGTGCCAGCAGTTTAGGGGGCAGGGAATGGGAGACCCAGTACTTC. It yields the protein CASSLGGREWETQYF.

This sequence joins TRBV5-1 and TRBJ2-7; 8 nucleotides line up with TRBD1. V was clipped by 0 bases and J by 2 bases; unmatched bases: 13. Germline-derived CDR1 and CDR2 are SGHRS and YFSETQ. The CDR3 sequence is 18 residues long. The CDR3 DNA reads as TGCGCCAGCAGCTTGGGGCCCATTGACAGGGGTGTAACCTACGAGCAGTACTTC. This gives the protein CASSLGPIDRGVTYEQYF.